Listed here are 26 T cell receptor beta chains from one sample, sequenced in a study of shared clonotypes between healthy human individuals. Only CD45RO-negative cells positively selected for CCR7 counted as naive CD8 cells, so terminally differentiated effector memory CD45RA+ cells were excluded. This table comes from immunoSEQ multiplex PCR, and its TCRdb copy is limited to in-frame clones, with some not included. The table shows some 2,000,000 clones, with about 95% occurring only once. The source material was naive CD8+ T cells sorted from blood. The origin of the receptors is a man aged 18 to 29 in good health.

The gene calls are TRBV5-5 and TRBJ2-3, with D possibly being TRBD2 (6 bases). Trimming removed 5 bases at V and 8 bases at J, with 15 bases between. CDR1 and CDR2 from the germline V gene are SGHKS and YYEKEE (reference sequence). The CDR3 totals 13 residues. The CDR3 region is CASSTDYPPTQYF. The CDR3 coding sequence is TGTGCCAGCAGTACGGACTATCCCCCTACGCAGTATTTT.

This clone was detected only once. The rearrangement joins TRBV7-9 to TRBJ2-7, with D perhaps matching TRBD1 or TRBD2 (5 bases each). CDR1 is SEHNR, CDR2 FQNEAQ, per germline (reference sequence). Trimming left V 5 bases short and J 0 bases short, with 20 bases between. This CDR3 spans 17 amino acids. CDR3 sequence (DNA): TGTGCCAGCAGCGGAAACGAGGGGCCTTACTTCTCCTACGAGCAGTACTTC. Residues: CASSGNEGPYFSYEQYF.

V and J are TRBV13 and TRBJ2-5; 7 bases fit TRBD2. The CDR3 covers 13 residues. The trim removed 7 bases at V and 3 bases at J, leaving 5 bases unmatched. The germline V gene encodes CDR1 PRHDT and CDR2 FYEKMQ (reference sequence). CDR3 nucleotides: TGTGCCAGCAACAAGGGAGGGGAAGAGACCCAGTACTTC. Its translation: CASNKGGEETQYF.

The V and J genes are TRBV7-9 and TRBJ2-7, with 8 bases lining up with TRBD2. This CDR3 comprises 15 residues. Germline CDR1 is SEHNR and CDR2 is FQNEAQ (reference sequence). V shed 3 bases and J 1 base; nucleotides not matched to a gene: 5. The DNA of the CDR3 is TGTGCCAGCAGCTTTAGCGGGACCTTTTCCTACGAGCAGTACTTC. This sequence encodes CASSFSGTFSYEQYF.

The chain couples TRBV12-5 to TRBJ2-1; D possibly corresponds to TRBD2 (6 bases). The CDR3 consists of 16 residues. The V and J ends lost 5 bases and 0 bases respectively, with 14 bases between them. Germline values: CDR1 LGHNT, CDR2 FRNRAP. In nucleotides, the CDR3 is TGTGCTAGTGGTGGGCGTGGGAGGACCTCCTACAATGAGCAGTTCTTC. Translating it yields CASGGRGRTSYNEQFF.

The chain has TRBV2 and TRBJ1-2; D is uncertain. In germline, CDR1 is SNHLY, CDR2 FYNNEI. CDR3 length: 12 amino acids. The ends were cut back, 0 bases at V and 7 bases at J, with 6 bases in the middle. The CDR3 protein is CASSEARGGYTF. CDR3 sequence (DNA): TGTGCCAGCAGTGAAGCTCGGGGTGGCTACACCTTC.

This rearrangement joins TRBV2 to TRBJ1-4; D is ambiguous. The CDR3 extends over 16 amino acids. Germline CDR1 reads SNHLY; CDR2 reads FYNNEI. Between the trimmed V and J ends, which lost 0 bases and 6 bases, there was a span of 14 bases. CDR3 sequence (DNA): TGTGCCAGCAGTGAAGCGGAACGCCGAACCTATGAAAAACTGTTTTTT. Translated: CASSEAERRTYEKLFF.

V and J are TRBV6-1 and TRBJ2-7; TRBD2 is a possible D gene (6 bases). The CDR3 has 13 amino acids. Looked up from germline, CDR1 is MNHNS and CDR2 is SASEGT. The germline V and J ends were trimmed by 2 bases and 11 bases, with 16 bases remaining between them. The DNA of the CDR3 is TGTGCCAGCAGTGAAATCGGGTGGGGGGAAAAGTACTTC. Protein product: CASSEIGWGEKYF.

This sequence joins TRBV10-3 and TRBJ2-7; maybe TRBD2 (6 bases). Germline CDR1 reads ENHRY; CDR2 reads SYGVKD. The V and J ends lost 4 bases and 7 bases respectively, with 11 bases between them. The CDR3 loop spans 12 amino acids. CDR3 region: CAISVGGEEQYF. The CDR3 DNA sequence: TGTGCCATCAGTGTGGGAGGAGAAGAGCAGTACTTC.

Comments on this clone: The sample carries other DNA sequences with the same CDR3. This sequence joins TRBV20-1 and TRBJ2-3; unclear D gene. V gave up 0 bases and J gave up 3 bases, with 1 base separating them. Germline values: CDR1 DFQATT, CDR2 SNEGSKA (reference sequence). The CDR3 contains 11 residues. The CDR3 loop reads CSARETDTQYF. CDR3 coding DNA: TGCAGTGCTAGAGAAACAGATACGCAGTATTTT.

A word on this clone: A much larger clone is a single base away; this may be a read error. This CDR3 is also generated by other DNA sequences in the sample. The rearrangement links TRBV30 to TRBJ2-1; D is uncertain. The CDR3 loop spans 10 amino acids. V shed 2 bases and J shed 5 bases, with 1 base lying between them. Germline V lookup: CDR1 GTSNPN, CDR2 SVGIG (reference sequence). The CDR3 is CAWSHNEQFF. The CDR3 DNA is TGTGCCTGGAGTCACAATGAGCAGTTCTTC.

The rearrangement joins TRBV10-2 to TRBJ1-2; no firm D call. Germline assignment: CDR1 WSHSY and CDR2 SAAADI. This CDR3 has 14 amino acids. Trimming took 0 bases from V and 3 from J, leaving 8 bases between them. The CDR3 sequence is CASSESPEYYGYTF. CDR3 nucleotide sequence: TGCGCCAGCAGTGAGTCGCCCGAATACTATGGCTACACCTTC.

V and J are TRBV28 and TRBJ1-6, with D unresolved. CDR1 and CDR2 (germline): MDHEN, SYDVKM. The CDR3 runs 15 residues. With 8 bases removed from V and 4 bases from J, the gap between germline ends came to 15 bases. In nucleotides, the CDR3 is TGTGCCAGCGGCGGGCGGGCCTCTTATAATTCACCCCTCCACTTT. Encoded protein: CASGGRASYNSPLHF. The complete variable domain, with remaining parts taken from reference TRBV28 and TRBJ1-6, reads DVKVTQSSRYLVKRTGEKVFLECVQDMDHENMFWYRQDPGLGLRLIYFSYDVKMKEKGDIPEGYSVSREKKERFSLILESASTNQTSMYLCASGGRASYNSPLHFGNGTRLTVT.

The chain combines TRBV10-1 with TRBJ1-3; D remains ambiguous. The V end was cut by 7 bases, the J end by 0 bases, with 7 bases between. Germline V lookup: CDR1 WNHNN, CDR2 SYGVQD (reference sequence). This CDR3 contains 13 residues. The chain's CDR3 is CASNPGSGNTIYF. In nucleotides, the CDR3 is TGCGCCAGCAACCCTGGCTCTGGAAACACCATATATTTT.

The chain combines TRBV27 with TRBJ1-1; 8 bases are a match to TRBD1. The CDR3 totals 13 residues. J lost 5 bases, V lost 7 bases, and 6 bases had no gene match. Germline assignment: CDR1 MNHEY and CDR2 SMNVEV (reference sequence). Here the CDR3 reads CASNLQGGTEAFF. In DNA, the CDR3 is TGTGCCAGCAACCTACAGGGGGGTACTGAAGCTTTCTTT.

CDR3 DNA sequence: TGTGCCAGCTCACCACCGAGGAATGAGCAGTTCTTC. This sequence encodes CASSPPRNEQFF. The chain employs TRBV18 and TRBJ2-1; D is uncertain. CDR1 KGHSH and CDR2 LQKENI come from the germline V gene. Trimming removed 0 bases at V and 7 bases at J, with 4 bases between. CDR3 length: 12 amino acids.

The V call is TRBV10-1, the J call TRBJ2-1; the D call may be TRBD1 or TRBD2 (5 bases each). Trimming removed 10 bases at V and 9 bases at J, with 28 bases between. CDR1 and CDR2 (germline): WNHNN, SYGVQD (reference sequence). The CDR3 loop spans 16 amino acids. In nucleotides, the CDR3 is TGCGCCAAACTAAGAACCGGGACGAGTATTTATGGTGAGCAGTTCTTC. Translated: CAKLRTGTSIYGEQFF.

This clone was detected once. The chain couples TRBV4-1 to TRBJ1-3; D is possibly TRBD1 (5 bases). Looked up from germline, CDR1 is MGHRA and CDR2 is YSYEKL. The CDR3 has 17 residues. V was clipped by 3 bases and J by 1 base, with 16 bases between them. DNA for the CDR3: TGCGCCAGCAGCCAGATCGGGGGGTCCTGGTCTGGAAACACCATATATTTT. This translates into CASSQIGGSWSGNTIYF.

This chain uses TRBV4-3 with TRBJ2-7; D uncertain. This CDR3 is 15 amino acids long. From germline, CDR1 is LGHNA and CDR2 YSLEER. Trimming left V 4 bases short and J 0 bases short, with 13 bases between. For the CDR3, the DNA is TGCGCCAGCAGCCGCGAGACGGTGAGCTCCTACGAGCAGTACTTC. It yields the protein CASSRETVSSYEQYF.

The chain carries TRBV9 and TRBJ2-2; no clear D gene. Trimming took off 0 bases at V and 2 bases at J, with 5 bases between the two ends. This CDR3 is 14 amino acids long. Germline CDR1 reads SGDLS; CDR2 reads YYNGEE. The CDR3 coding sequence is TGTGCCAGCAGCGTAGACCCCAACACCGGGGAGCTGTTTTTT. Translated: CASSVDPNTGELFF. Variable domain in full (rest from reference TRBV9 and TRBJ2-2): DSGVTQTPKHLITATGQRVTLRCSPRSGDLSVYWYQQSLDQGLQFLIQYYNGEERAKGNILERFSAQQFPDLHSELNLSSLELGDSALYFCASSVDPNTGELFFGEGSRLTVL.

The chain employs TRBV11-2 and TRBJ2-7; 8 bases are shared with TRBD1. The J segment lost 2 bases and the V segment lost 3 bases, leaving 3 bases of the junction unmatched. This CDR3 spans 14 amino acids. Germline CDR1 is SGHAT and CDR2 is FQNNGV. Here the CDR3 DNA reads TGTGCCAGCAGCTTCTTGGACAGGGCCTACGAGCAGTACTTC. This gives the protein CASSFLDRAYEQYF.

This clone was observed a single time. The chain uses TRBV7-2 and TRBJ2-2; D is unresolved. This CDR3 has 12 amino acids. CDR1 and CDR2 from the germline V gene are SGHTA and FQGNSA. V shed 3 bases and J shed 8 bases, with 7 bases lying between them. CDR3 coding DNA: TGTGCCAGCAGCTTCATCTCTGGGGAGCTGTTTTTT. As protein: CASSFISGELFF.

This chain links TRBV27 with TRBJ2-3; TRBD2 aligns across 10 bases. CDR3 length: 18 amino acids. CDR1 MNHEY and CDR2 SMNVEV come from the germline V gene (reference sequence). Losses at the gene ends were 5 bases for V and 1 base for J; bases not matched to a gene: 12. The CDR3 region is CASSPLQRGGLGTDTQYF. The DNA of the CDR3 is TGTGCCAGCAGTCCCCTGCAGCGGGGGGGCCTGGGCACAGATACGCAGTATTTT.

This clone was seen just once. This rearrangement joins TRBV19 to TRBJ1-5, with D unresolved. The CDR3 is 15 residues long. Trimming cost V 7 bases and J 4 bases, with 17 bases left between them. Germline V gene sequence: CDR1 LNHDA, CDR2 SQIVND (reference sequence). The CDR3 here is CASTPRGQINQPQHF. The CDR3 DNA reads TGTGCCAGTACTCCGCGTGGGCAGATAAATCAGCCCCAGCATTTT.

This chain joins TRBV23-1 and TRBJ2-7; TRBD1 agrees at 8 bases. Being an ORF, TRBV23-1 has a function that is uncertain. This CDR3 comprises 17 residues. Trimming took 8 bases from V and 1 from J; bases not matched to a gene: 16. The CDR3 coding sequence is TGCGCCAGCTGGGACATCAGCAGACAGGGGCAATCCTACGAGCAGTACTTC. It is translated as CASWDISRQGQSYEQYF.

The J gene is TRBJ1-1, the V gene TRBV4-1; D perhaps matches TRBD1 (6 bases). The CDR3 is 15 residues long. CDR1 and CDR2 from the germline V gene are MGHRA and YSYEKL. Trimming removed 8 bases at V and 2 bases at J, with 18 bases between. CDR3 sequence: CASATTGTLNTEAFF. The CDR3 region has the DNA TGCGCCAGCGCCACTACAGGGACACTAAACACTGAAGCTTTCTTT.